These 27 T cell receptor beta chains originate from one sample sequenced in a study of cytomegalovirus exposure and HLA in healthy donors. With 60 Vbeta and 13 Jbeta primers, the PCR was carried out. The table came from immunoSEQ multiplex PCR; TCRdb's copy has only in-frame clones and leaves some out. Among about 120,000 clones listed, about 15% were seen once. Source material: PBMCs. These receptors were obtained from a female donor in good health and CMV-seropositive.

This clone was seen only a few times. The rearrangement joins TRBV5-1 to TRBJ1-2; D might be TRBD1 (6 bases). The CDR3 spans 15 residues. Germline V lookup: CDR1 SGHRS, CDR2 YFSETQ. The V end was cut by 0 bases, the J end by 4 bases, with 13 bases between. The CDR3 bases are TGCGCCAGCAGCTTGGGAGACAGGCCTTCCTATGGCTACACCTTC. Encoded protein: CASSLGDRPSYGYTF.

This clone turned up a few times. The V call is TRBV19, the J call TRBJ2-7; possible D gene TRBD1, 6 bases. Germline values: CDR1 LNHDA, CDR2 SQIVND (reference sequence). Trimming removed 8 bases at V and 2 bases at J, with 10 bases between. This CDR3 region has 12 residues. The CDR3 spells CASRDNAYEQYF. The CDR3 DNA reads as TGTGCCAGTCGGGACAATGCCTACGAGCAGTACTTC. The whole variable domain, filled in from reference TRBV19 and TRBJ2-7, reads DGGITQSPKYLFRKEGQNVTLSCEQNLNHDAMYWYRQDPGQGLRLIYYSQIVNDFQKGDIAEGYSVSREKKESFPLTVTSAQKNPTAFYLCASRDNAYEQYFGPGTRLTVT.

This clone was detected only once. The rearrangement uses TRBV7-9 and TRBJ2-7, with D unresolved. Per germline, CDR1 SEHNR and CDR2 FQNEAQ (reference sequence). V lost 3 bases and J lost 1, with 10 bases in between. This CDR3 is built from 14 residues. CDR3 coding DNA: TGTGCCAGCAGCTTTACATCGGAGTCCTACGAGCAGTACTTC. As protein: CASSFTSESYEQYF.

This clone has just a few counts. The chain recombines TRBV29-1 with TRBJ2-2; TRBD2 agrees at 9 bases. J was trimmed by 0 bases and V by 7 bases; bases with no gene match: 6. This CDR3 has 15 amino acids. Germline CDR1 reads SQVTM; CDR2 reads ANQGSEA. In DNA, the CDR3 is TGCAGCGGAACTCTAGCGGGATCGAACACCGGGGAGCTGTTTTTT. It encodes CSGTLAGSNTGELFF.

Only a few counts were recorded for this clone. This chain links TRBV4-3 with TRBJ1-6, with D maybe TRBD1 (6 bases). The CDR3 sequence is 14 residues long. Germline CDR1 reads LGHNA; CDR2 reads YSLEER. V lost 5 bases to trimming and J lost 6 bases, with 11 bases between them. CDR3 DNA sequence: TGCGCCAGCAGCGTCCGGACAGCTAATTCACCCCTCCACTTT. Amino acid sequence: CASSVRTANSPLHF.

Written as DNA, the CDR3 is TGTGCCAGCAGCTTAGCGCGGGGGGGGAGCAGCAATCAGCCCCAGCATTTT. The encoded protein is CASSLARGGSSNQPQHF. The genes are TRBV7-2 and TRBJ1-5; D may be TRBD1 (5 bases). With 0 bases removed from V and 1 base from J, the gap between germline ends came to 13 bases. Germline V gene sequence: CDR1 SGHTA, CDR2 FQGNSA. CDR3 length: 17 residues.

This clone was picked up a small number of times. This chain links TRBV29-1 with TRBJ2-3, with TRBD1 matching over 9 bases. The V and J ends lost 5 bases and 5 bases, in that order; junction bases with no gene match: 14. The length of the CDR3 is 16 residues. Germline V CDR1 and CDR2: SQVTM, ANQGSEA. The CDR3 DNA follows: TGCAGCGTTCCGATATGGCCGGACAGGGGAGGAGATACGCAGTATTTT. This translates into CSVPIWPDRGGDTQYF.

This clone was detected a few times. This sequence joins TRBV4-2 and TRBJ1-1, with TRBD1 identical over 7 bases. Germline trimming cut 1 base from V and 11 bases from J; bases unmatched to any gene: 7. Germline CDR1 LGHNA, CDR2 YNFKEQ. This CDR3 is 13 amino acids long. CDR3 nucleotides: TGTGCCAGCAGCCAAGGAGGGCCCAGGGGGGCTTTCTTT. Protein sequence: CASSQGGPRGAFF.

The V and J genes are TRBV10-3 and TRBJ1-4, with TRBD1 matching 10 bases. Germline assignment: CDR1 ENHRY and CDR2 SYGVKD. This CDR3 contains 15 residues. V shed 6 bases, J shed 3 bases, and the junction held 4 bases outside the gene matches. CDR3 in amino acids: CAISGGTGANEKLFF. DNA of the CDR3: TGTGCCATCAGCGGAGGGACAGGGGCTAATGAAAAACTGTTTTTT.

The chain employs TRBV19 and TRBJ1-4; no reliable D call. The germline V gene has CDR1 LNHDA and CDR2 SQIVND (reference sequence). The CDR3 loop spans 14 amino acids. V dropped 4 bases and J dropped 0 bases, with 6 bases sitting between them. The CDR3 is CASSTLATNEKLFF. The CDR3 DNA follows: TGTGCCAGTAGTACCCTTGCAACTAATGAAAAACTGTTTTTT.

The rearrangement uses TRBV5-4 and TRBJ1-3; D perhaps matches TRBD1 (5 bases). Germline V CDR1 and CDR2: SGHNT, YYREEE (reference sequence). The CDR3 is made up of 17 amino acids. The V and J ends lost 4 bases and 4 bases respectively, with 21 bases between them. This CDR3 is CASSQGGQGGLGNTIYF. The CDR3, as DNA: TGTGCCAGCAGCCAGGGAGGGCAGGGAGGTCTAGGAAACACCATATATTTT.

In this sample, this clone turned up a few times. The genes are TRBV27 and TRBJ2-1, with 12 bases matching TRBD2. With 4 bases clipped from V and 4 bases from J, the junction kept 2 bases outside the gene matches. This CDR3 is built from 15 residues. Germline values: CDR1 MNHEY, CDR2 SMNVEV (reference sequence). CDR3 loop: CASSSGTSGYNEQFF. Here the CDR3 DNA reads TGTGCCAGCAGTTCCGGGACTAGCGGGTACAATGAGCAGTTCTTC.

The chain links TRBV6-1 to TRBJ1-3, with unresolved D. CDR1 MNHNS and CDR2 SASEGT come from the germline V gene. V shed 8 bases and J shed 4 bases, with 15 bases lying between them. This CDR3 spans 14 amino acids. The CDR3 reads CASQVLAGGNTIYF. DNA of the CDR3: TGTGCCAGCCAAGTTTTGGCTGGCGGAAACACCATATATTTT.

The table lists this clone with a few counts. This chain uses TRBV5-1 with TRBJ2-7, with TRBD1 as a possible D gene (6 bases). The CDR3 extends over 14 amino acids. CDR1 and CDR2 from the germline V gene are SGHRS and YFSETQ. The V gene lost 0 bases and the J gene lost 3 bases, with 10 bases spanning the gap. CDR3 DNA: TGCGCCAGCAGCTTGGGTGCCAGGGGCTACGAGCAGTACTTC. This translates into CASSLGARGYEQYF.

This clone was seen a handful of times. The chain has TRBV29-1 and TRBJ2-3; 8 bases fit TRBD1. The CDR3 is 15 amino acids. CDR1 is SQVTM, CDR2 ANQGSEA, per germline. Unmatched junction bases numbered 7, after V lost 4 bases and J lost 1 base. CDR3 residues: CSVVVQDRGTDTQYF. As DNA, the CDR3 is TGCAGCGTTGTGGTCCAGGACAGGGGCACAGATACGCAGTATTTT.

The chain carries TRBV28 and TRBJ1-2; 7 bases map to TRBD1. V was pared by 2 bases and J by 2 bases, with 8 bases of the junction left unmatched. The germline CDR1 and CDR2 sequences are MDHEN and SYDVKM. The CDR3 is 16 residues long. The DNA for the CDR3 is TGTGCCAGCAGTTTAGGGGTGGGGACAGTCAACTATGGCTACACCTTC. This codes for CASSLGVGTVNYGYTF.

There are a few counts of this clone. The chain joins TRBV5-1 to TRBJ2-7; 7 bases fit TRBD2. Per the germline V gene, CDR1 is SGHRS and CDR2 is YFSETQ. V shed 0 bases and J 6 bases; nucleotides not matched to a gene: 3. The CDR3 spans 13 residues. The CDR3 here is CASSLAGGSEQYF. For the CDR3, the DNA is TGCGCCAGCAGCTTGGCCGGGGGGAGCGAGCAGTACTTC.

The gene calls are TRBV6-1 and TRBJ1-2, with D perhaps matching TRBD1 (6 bases). This CDR3 is 15 amino acids long. Deletions cut 3 bases from V and 4 bases from J, with 15 bases between. CDR1 MNHNS and CDR2 SASEGT come from the germline V gene. CDR3 protein: CASSEPGRGVYGYTF. In DNA, the CDR3 is TGTGCCAGCAGTGAGCCGGGCAGGGGAGTCTATGGCTACACCTTC.

The chain links TRBV30 to TRBJ1-5; tentative D call: TRBD1 (6 bases). The CDR3 is 16 amino acids. Germline assignment: CDR1 GTSNPN and CDR2 SVGIG (reference sequence). V gave up 1 base and J gave up 5 bases, with 18 bases separating them. The CDR3 reads CAWSEWQGIRHQPQHF. The DNA for the CDR3 is TGTGCCTGGAGTGAATGGCAGGGGATTCGGCATCAGCCCCAGCATTTT.

The chain employs TRBV9 and TRBJ2-5, with 11 nucleotides matching TRBD2. This CDR3 has 18 amino acids. Germline trimming cut 3 bases from V and 4 bases from J; bases unmatched to any gene: 14. The V gene's germline CDR1 is SGDLS and CDR2 YYNGEE. The CDR3 loop reads CASSGGTSGRGWGETQYF. In DNA form, the CDR3 reads TGTGCCAGCAGCGGGGGGACTAGCGGTAGGGGATGGGGAGAGACCCAGTACTTC.

This clone was recorded once. The genes are TRBV12-5 and TRBJ2-3, with 9 bases fitting TRBD2. Germline trimming cut 4 bases from V and 4 bases from J; bases unmatched to any gene: 9. Looked up from germline, CDR1 is LGHNT and CDR2 is FRNRAP. CDR3 length: 16 amino acids. The DNA for the CDR3 is TGTGCTAGTGGTTCCCCCGCGGGAGGGCCATCAGATACGCAGTATTTT. Translation: CASGSPAGGPSDTQYF. The whole variable domain, filled in from reference TRBV12-5 and TRBJ2-3, reads DARVTQTPRHKVTEMGQEVTMRCQPILGHNTVFWYRQTMMQGLELLAYFRNRAPLDDSGMPKDRFSAEMPDATLATLKIQPSEPRDSAVYFCASGSPAGGPSDTQYFGPGTRLTVL.

The rearrangement uses TRBV5-4 and TRBJ2-5, with 7 bases identical to TRBD2. V trimming: 1 base; J trimming: 2 bases; junction bases outside the gene matches: 5. The germline CDR1 and CDR2 sequences are SGHNT and YYREEE (reference sequence). The CDR3 is 15 amino acids. The CDR3 reads CASSLRLADQETQYF. As DNA, the CDR3 is TGTGCCAGCAGCTTGAGACTAGCCGATCAAGAGACCCAGTACTTC.

The chain joins TRBV5-1 to TRBJ2-3; TRBD2 might be the D (5 bases). V lost 0 bases, J lost 4 bases, and 9 bases lay in between. The germline V gene encodes CDR1 SGHRS and CDR2 YFSETQ. The CDR3 spans 14 residues. DNA of the CDR3: TGCGCCAGCAGCTTGGGGGCTAGCCCAGATACGCAGTATTTT. It specifies CASSLGASPDTQYF.

This clone was observed a handful of times. The chain carries TRBV5-6 and TRBJ1-2; D is unresolved. V was clipped by 2 bases and J by 2 bases, with 7 bases between them. This CDR3 has 13 amino acids. The germline CDR1 and CDR2 sequences are SGHDT and YYEEEE. DNA for the CDR3: TGTGCCAGCAGCTTTGAGGGAAACTATGGCTACACCTTC. Amino acid sequence: CASSFEGNYGYTF.

This clone turned up a few times. This chain uses TRBV4-3 with TRBJ2-7, with TRBD2 matching 12 bases. V was clipped by 2 bases and J by 2 bases; unmatched bases: 7. Germline V gene sequence: CDR1 LGHNA, CDR2 YSLEER. The CDR3 loop spans 17 amino acids. For the CDR3, the DNA is TGCGCCAGCAGCCAAACTAGCGGGGGGCCCTCGGCCTACGAGCAGTACTTC. Translated: CASSQTSGGPSAYEQYF.

The gene calls are TRBV5-5 and TRBJ2-2, with a weak D call TRBD2 (5 bases). Trimming pared 0 bases from V and 3 bases from J, leaving 12 bases between. The germline V gene encodes CDR1 SGHKS and CDR2 YYEKEE (reference sequence). The CDR3 totals 16 residues. CDR3: CASSLGSTIDTGELFF. CDR3 DNA sequence: TGTGCCAGCAGCTTGGGGTCGACTATAGACACCGGGGAGCTGTTTTTT.

The sample holds many counts of this clone. The V and J genes are TRBV5-8 and TRBJ1-2; 8 positions match TRBD1. V shed 2 bases, J shed 0 bases, and the junction held 0 bases outside the gene matches. The CDR3 has 14 residues. Germline V gene sequence: CDR1 SGHTS, CDR2 YDEGEE. Written as DNA, the CDR3 is TGTGCCAGCAGCTTACAGGGGGCTAACTATGGCTACACCTTC. This translates into CASSLQGANYGYTF.